A few counts support the clone carrying this TCR beta chain. As yet, its antigen is unknown. In each case, adjacent lung free of atypia was taken at least 2 cm from the tumor margin. The data stem from a study of T cells in localized non-small cell lung cancer. Study conclusions and caveats: A median of approximately 54 clones ranked among the top 100 in tumor appeared in adjacent lung. The greatest T cell clonality was found in uninvolved adjacent lung (higher than in tumor).

Using immunoSEQ multiplex PCR, the repertoire was profiled, and TCRdb retains in-frame clones only, with some absent. The sample lists about 740 clones; 21% were seen once. The germline V gene has CDR1 MGHRA and CDR2 YSYEKL. The CDR3 has 15 amino acids. The V end lost 1 base, the J end lost 4 bases, and 13 bases lay between the germline ends. This receptor was identified in a female donor of 60 years or more with stage II lung adenocarcinoma. The source was normal lung tissue next to the tumor, collected before any cancer treatment. The chain couples TRBV4-1 to TRBJ1-2, with D perhaps matching TRBD1 (6 bases). The CDR3 loop is CASSQVSGESYGYTF. In nucleotides, the CDR3 is TGCGCCAGCAGCCAAGTTTCAGGGGAGAGCTATGGCTACACCTTC.